These 19 T cell receptor beta chains share one sample of origin, sequenced in a study of technical replicates of blood from a few donors. Sequencing was performed with immunoSEQ multiplex PCR; in TCRdb, only in-frame clones are kept and a portion is missing. The sample has tens of thousands of clones; roughly 94% are singletons. Sequencing was done on a sample of T cells isolated from PBMCs. The receptor set was obtained from a human donor in good health.

This clone was counted once. The chain has TRBV6-1 and TRBJ1-2; TRBD1 agrees at 8 bases. CDR1 and CDR2 from the germline V gene are MNHNS and SASEGT. V shed 4 bases, J shed 1 base, and the junction held 8 bases outside the gene matches. The CDR3 contains 16 residues. CDR3 coding DNA: TGTGCCAGCAGTGGTGTGCAGGGGGCGCGTAACTATGGCTACACCTTC. Protein: CASSGVQGARNYGYTF.

Worth noting for this clone: This CDR3 is also generated by other DNA sequences in the sample. J is TRBJ1-2 and V is TRBV19, with TRBD1 matching over 8 bases. This CDR3 contains 14 residues. V was clipped by 2 bases and J by 3 bases; unmatched bases: 2. Germline CDR1 LNHDA, CDR2 SQIVND (reference sequence). The CDR3 DNA sequence: TGTGCCAGTAGTATACAGGGGGCAGACTATGGCTACACCTTC. Translating it yields CASSIQGADYGYTF.

The chain joins TRBV7-8 to TRBJ2-1; 10 bases fit TRBD2. The trim removed 5 bases at V and 7 bases at J, leaving 11 bases unmatched. From germline, CDR1 is SGHVS and CDR2 FQNEAQ. This CDR3 spans 16 amino acids. The CDR3 region is CASSTALAGVPNEQFF. The CDR3 DNA sequence: TGTGCCAGCAGCACAGCCCTAGCGGGAGTCCCAAATGAGCAGTTCTTC.

This clone showed up just once. This chain uses TRBV5-1 with TRBJ1-4; 7 positions match TRBD1. CDR1 SGHRS and CDR2 YFSETQ come from the germline V gene. This CDR3 comprises 14 residues. V lost 7 bases and J lost 10; bases outside the gene matches: 13. The CDR3 coding sequence is TGCGCCAGCGGCGTCACAGGGGTAGTAGGAAAACTGTTTTTT. It translates to CASGVTGVVGKLFF.

This chain links TRBV27 with TRBJ2-2; TRBD2 aligns across 8 bases. Germline loops: CDR1 MNHEY, CDR2 SMNVEV (reference sequence). V lost 8 bases to trimming and J lost 1 base; unmatched junction nucleotides: 3. CDR3 size: 14 residues. The CDR3, as DNA: TGTGCCAGCCGAAGCGGGAGGAACACCGGGGAGCTGTTTTTT. Translating it yields CASRSGRNTGELFF.

This CDR3 is CAWSPDRNQPQHF. CDR3 nucleotides: TGTGCCTGGAGCCCTGACAGAAATCAGCCCCAGCATTTT. The chain uses TRBV30 and TRBJ1-5; maybe TRBD1 (5 bases). The CDR3 spans 13 residues. Germline loops: CDR1 GTSNPN, CDR2 SVGIG (reference sequence). Between the trimmed V and J ends, which lost 3 bases and 4 bases, there was a span of 10 bases.

The gene calls are TRBV2 and TRBJ2-1; TRBD1 agrees at 7 bases. J was trimmed by 0 bases and V by 7 bases; bases with no gene match: 3. Per germline, CDR1 SNHLY and CDR2 FYNNEI. This CDR3 is built from 14 residues. The CDR3 coding sequence is TGTGCCAGCATCAGGGACAGCTCCTACAATGAGCAGTTCTTC. Translated: CASIRDSSYNEQFF.

The CDR3 DNA sequence: TGCGCCAGCAGTTCACAGGGCTTCTATGGCTACACCTTC. Translated: CASSSQGFYGYTF. The chain couples TRBV4-1 to TRBJ1-2, with D possibly TRBD1 on 6 matching bases. The CDR3 spans 13 residues. The germline V gene encodes CDR1 MGHRA and CDR2 YSYEKL. Deletions cut 6 bases from V and 4 bases from J, with 12 bases between.

This clone was seen a single time. J is TRBJ2-7 and V is TRBV27, with D possibly matching TRBD1 (5 bases). The CDR3 runs 14 residues. Germline CDR1 and CDR2: MNHEY and SMNVEV (reference sequence). The V and J ends lost 5 bases and 0 bases respectively, with 11 bases between them. CDR3 amino acids: CASSTRQSSYEQYF. In DNA, the CDR3 is TGTGCCAGCAGTACCAGACAGTCCTCCTACGAGCAGTACTTC.

The chain is built from TRBV10-1 and TRBJ2-3, with 10 bases aligning to TRBD1. CDR1 is WNHNN, CDR2 SYGVQD, per germline (reference sequence). V shed 9 bases and J 2 bases; nucleotides not matched to a gene: 8. The CDR3 loop spans 15 amino acids. The CDR3 spells CASGIGTGVTDTQYF. CDR3 nucleotides: TGCGCCAGTGGGATCGGGACAGGGGTCACAGATACGCAGTATTTT.

V and J are TRBV7-3 and TRBJ2-3; TRBD2 matches at 11 bases. CDR3 size: 16 residues. Germline CDR1 reads SGHTA; CDR2 reads FQGTGA. Trimming at V came to 4 bases and at J to 5 bases, leaving 8 bases not matched to a gene. This chain's CDR3 is CASSSRSGRAGDTQYF. CDR3 nucleotide sequence: TGTGCCAGCAGCTCCCGTAGCGGGAGGGCGGGAGATACGCAGTATTTT.

The rearrangement joins TRBV10-1 to TRBJ1-1; 9 bases align to TRBD1. Per germline, CDR1 WNHNN and CDR2 SYGVQD (reference sequence). The CDR3 runs to 13 residues. V was pared by 9 bases and J by 5 bases, with 7 bases of the junction left unmatched. For the CDR3, the DNA is TGCGCCAGAGCCGGGACAGGGCGGACTGAAGCTTTCTTT. Amino acid sequence: CARAGTGRTEAFF.

The genes are TRBV5-1 and TRBJ2-1; D may be TRBD2 (6 bases). V shed 0 bases and J shed 9 bases, with 10 bases lying between them. Germline-derived CDR1 and CDR2 are SGHRS and YFSETQ. The CDR3 loop spans 13 amino acids. CDR3 nucleotides: TGCGCCAGCAGCTTGGTTGCGGGAATTGAGCAGTTCTTC. Translated: CASSLVAGIEQFF.

The chain couples TRBV27 to TRBJ1-1; D possibly corresponds to TRBD1 (6 bases). Germline CDR1 MNHEY, CDR2 SMNVEV (reference sequence). The CDR3 covers 15 residues. Trimming took off 4 bases at V and 1 base at J, with 13 bases between the two ends. The CDR3 nucleotides read TGTGCCAGCAGTTCCTCGAGGACAGCGAACACTGAAGCTTTCTTT. Protein: CASSSSRTANTEAFF.

This chain joins TRBV28 and TRBJ1-1; 9 bases align to TRBD1. CDR3 size: 16 residues. The ends lost 6 bases at V and 3 bases at J; junction bases unmatched: 11. Germline V CDR1 and CDR2: MDHEN, SYDVKM. In DNA, the CDR3 is TGTGCCAGCAGCCACCGGACAGGGGCCAGATACACTGAAGCTTTCTTT. It specifies CASSHRTGARYTEAFF.

This chain links TRBV13 with TRBJ2-7; 7 nucleotides align to TRBD1. CDR1 is PRHDT and CDR2 is FYEKMQ in the germline V gene (reference sequence). V shed 3 bases, J shed 3 bases, and the junction held 2 bases outside the gene matches. The CDR3 runs 13 residues. Here the CDR3 DNA reads TGTGCCAGCAGCTTCCGGGACAGCTACGAGCAGTACTTC. Translating it yields CASSFRDSYEQYF.

V and J are TRBV7-3 and TRBJ2-5, with D perhaps matching TRBD2 (6 bases). The CDR3 sequence is 15 residues long. Per germline, CDR1 SGHTA and CDR2 FQGTGA. The ends were cut back, 5 bases at V and 5 bases at J, with 18 bases in the middle. CDR3 protein: CASSPDAGTGETQYF. CDR3 DNA sequence: TGTGCCAGCAGCCCTGACGCCGGGACTGGCGAGACCCAGTACTTC.

J is TRBJ2-7 and V is TRBV9, with 9 bases aligning to TRBD2. Germline-derived CDR1 and CDR2 are SGDLS and YYNGEE. V gave up 4 bases and J gave up 5 bases; unmatched junction bases: 7. This CDR3 region has 14 residues. In DNA form, the CDR3 reads TGTGCCAGCAGCAGCGGGACTAGCTTAGACGAGCAGTACTTC. Encoded protein: CASSSGTSLDEQYF.

The chain is built from TRBV7-9 and TRBJ2-1; 9 positions agree with TRBD1. Losses at the gene ends were 8 bases for V and 5 bases for J; bases not matched to a gene: 13. Germline V gives CDR1 SEHNR, CDR2 FQNEAQ (reference sequence). There are 16 residues in the CDR3. CDR3 nucleotides: TGTGCCAGCGGATTCTCCGGGACAGGGTTTCACAATGAGCAGTTCTTC. Its translation: CASGFSGTGFHNEQFF.